The TCR beta chain described here comes from a study of blood T cell repertoires in COVID-19. The wider study: COVID-19 samples, acute and convalescent, were from the United States, Italy and Spain.

Assay: immunoSEQ multiplex PCR; the TCRdb copy retains only in-frame clones and omits some. This repertoire shows about 180,000 clones, roughly 80% found once; its top ten account for about 8.3%. This CDR3 is 16 amino acids long. V trimming: 3 bases; J trimming: 0 bases; junction bases outside the gene matches: 1. Per germline, CDR1 SGDLS and CDR2 YYNGEE. The sample taken for sequencing was peripheral blood. The origin of this receptor is a woman in her 70s with COVID-19, enrolled during active disease. This chain links TRBV9 with TRBJ2-2; TRBD2 agrees at 11 bases. In DNA form, the CDR3 reads TGTGCCAGCAGCGGGGGACTAGCGGCGAACACCGGGGAGCTGTTTTTT. It translates to CASSGGLAANTGELFF.